The 5 T cell receptor beta chains given below trace back to one sample, sequenced in a study of identical twins listed by TCRdb under 2016. The protocol used for the library was 5' RACE. Reads for this sample came from an Illumina HiSeq 2000. Through fastp at Q25 and MiXCR, TCRdb rebuilt clones from the public reads, retaining in-frame beta chains. Identical CDR3 protein sequences are pooled into one entry, listed with their most common genes and DNA. The sample has under 800,000 distinct CDR3 sequences on record, 21% of them singletons. Roughly 4% of the sample is held by the ten biggest clonotypes. The same data also went into a second study, on T cells expressing NK-cell markers.

Sequencing was carried out using PBMCs. The receptors here all came from a woman between 18 and 30 years old in good health.

The rearrangement uses TRBV15 and TRBJ1-1, with 7 bases aligning to TRBD1. V lost 0 bases to trimming and J lost 1 base; unmatched junction nucleotides: 2. The germline V gene has CDR1 LNHNV and CDR2 YYDKDF (reference sequence). This CDR3 spans 15 amino acids. CDR3 bases: TGTGCCACCAGCAGAGAAAAGGGGGCGAACACTGAAGCTTTCTTT. This gives the protein CATSREKGANTEAFF. Together with reference TRBV15 and TRBJ1-1, the CDR3 gives the full variable domain: DAMVIQNPRYQVTQFGKPVTLSCSQTLNHNVMYWYQQKSSQAPKLLFHYYDKDFNNEADTPDNFQSRRPNTSFCFLDIRSPGLGDTAMYLCATSREKGANTEAFFGQGTRLTVV.

The chain couples TRBV20-1 to TRBJ2-2; 10 nucleotides agree with TRBD2. The CDR3 runs 13 residues. CDR1 is DFQATT and CDR2 is SNEGSKA in the germline V gene (reference sequence). V was clipped by 5 bases and J by 7 bases; unmatched bases: 4. This CDR3 reads CSASSGRFGELFF. CDR3 DNA sequence: TGCAGTGCTTCTAGCGGGAGATTCGGGGAGCTGTTTTTT.

This clonotype was seen more than once but under ten times. The chain is built from TRBV12-3 or TRBV12-4 and TRBJ2-7; a weak D match, TRBD2 (7 bases). CDR3 length: 15 amino acids. Trimming took off 1 base at V and 6 bases at J, with 16 bases between the two ends. The CDR3 here is CASSLGRGPTFEQYF. The DNA for the CDR3 is TGTGCCAGCAGTTTAGGGCGGGGGCCTACTTTCGAGCAGTACTTC.

This chain uses TRBV10-3 with TRBJ2-2; D uncertain. V was cut by 10 bases and J by 6 bases, with 0 bases left in between. This CDR3 has 8 amino acids. Germline CDR1 and CDR2: ENHRY and SYGVKD. The CDR3 coding sequence is TGTGCCACCGGGGAGCTGTTTTTT. Translated, it gives CATGELFF.

The chain combines TRBV27 with TRBJ2-7; the D call may be TRBD1 or TRBD2 (5 bases each). The CDR3 loop spans 17 amino acids. Germline loops: CDR1 MNHEY, CDR2 SMNVEV (reference sequence). V was cut by 1 base and J by 4 bases, with 20 bases left in between. CDR3 sequence: CASSLFGASPEGYEQYF. As DNA, the CDR3 is TGTGCCAGCAGTTTATTCGGGGCTAGTCCCGAAGGTTACGAGCAGTACTTC.